Each of the 30 T cell receptor beta chains below was sequenced from the same sample in a study of neoadjuvant anti-PD-1 for oral cavity cancer. The data were produced by immunoSEQ multiplex PCR, yet TCRdb's version contains in-frame clones alone and is incomplete. The table shows roughly 7,000 clones, with roughly 60% occurring only once. Sequencing was performed on tumor tissue, taken before nivolumab (anti-PD-1) treatment. These TCRs come from a person aged 35-79 years with oral cavity squamous cell carcinoma.

V usage is TRBV11-3 and J usage is TRBJ2-5; 9 positions agree with TRBD2. The ends lost 5 bases at V and 5 bases at J; junction bases unmatched: 9. This CDR3 spans 15 amino acids. CDR1 and CDR2 (germline): SGHNT, YENEEA. The CDR3 nucleotides are TGTGCCAGCAGCCCGGGGAGCGGGAGGCCTGAGACCCAGTACTTC. Residues: CASSPGSGRPETQYF.

This clone was counted a few times. The chain combines TRBV19 with TRBJ2-5, with no clear D. This CDR3 contains 15 residues. V was shortened by 1 base and J by 1 base, with 10 bases between the two germline ends. From germline, CDR1 is LNHDA and CDR2 SQIVND (reference sequence). The CDR3 loop is CASSIGRIGQETQYF. The DNA for the CDR3 is TGTGCCAGTAGTATAGGGCGTATCGGCCAAGAGACCCAGTACTTC.

There are a few counts of this clone. The chain joins TRBV7-9 to TRBJ2-1, with D possibly being TRBD1 (5 bases). The germline V gene encodes CDR1 SEHNR and CDR2 FQNEAQ (reference sequence). This CDR3 has 19 amino acids. V was clipped by 2 bases and J by 4 bases, with 24 bases between them. The CDR3 region is CASSLMAFITGVSYNEQFF. In DNA form, the CDR3 reads TGTGCCAGCAGCTTAATGGCGTTCATCACAGGAGTAAGTTACAATGAGCAGTTCTTC.

V and J are TRBV5-1 and TRBJ2-1; 9 bases fit TRBD2. The CDR3 length is 16 residues. V shed 3 bases, J shed 4 bases, and the junction held 8 bases outside the gene matches. Germline CDR1 and CDR2: SGHRS and YFSETQ. In DNA form, the CDR3 reads TGCGCCAGCAGCTCCCAGGGCGGGGGGGGATACAATGAGCAGTTCTTC. It encodes CASSSQGGGGYNEQFF.

A few counts support this clone. This rearrangement joins TRBV19 to TRBJ2-2, with no clear D. The V gene's germline CDR1 is LNHDA and CDR2 SQIVND (reference sequence). This CDR3 spans 13 amino acids. V was clipped by 5 bases and J by 0 bases, with 4 bases between them. CDR3 coding DNA: TGTGCCAGTAGTCCAACGAACACCGGGGAGCTGTTTTTT. Residues: CASSPTNTGELFF. The whole variable domain, filled in from reference TRBV19 and TRBJ2-2, reads DGGITQSPKYLFRKEGQNVTLSCEQNLNHDAMYWYRQDPGQGLRLIYYSQIVNDFQKGDIAEGYSVSREKKESFPLTVTSAQKNPTAFYLCASSPTNTGELFFGEGSRLTVL.

This clone was recorded only once. The CDR3 DNA reads as TGTGCCAGCAGTTTACCCGGGGGCAGAGGCTACACCTTC. Translated: CASSLPGGRGYTF. The chain combines TRBV27 with TRBJ1-2; perhaps TRBD1 as D (6 bases). V lost 2 bases and J lost 8, with 12 bases in between. This CDR3 region has 13 residues. Germline CDR1 is MNHEY and CDR2 is SMNVEV (reference sequence).

The V and J genes are TRBV5-6 and TRBJ1-6; 7 positions agree with TRBD1. Per germline, CDR1 SGHDT and CDR2 YYEEEE. This CDR3 is 16 amino acids long. V dropped 0 bases and J dropped 5; count of bases not matched to a gene: 5. The CDR3: CASSLDPRGDNSPLHF. Here the CDR3 DNA reads TGTGCCAGCAGCTTGGACCCCAGGGGGGATAATTCACCCCTCCACTTT.

V is TRBV11-2 and J is TRBJ2-5; no reliable D call. The V end lost 2 bases, the J end lost 2 bases, and 6 bases lay between the germline ends. Germline CDR1 reads SGHAT; CDR2 reads FQNNGV. The CDR3 sequence is 13 residues long. CDR3 residues: CASSLTPQETQYF. In DNA, the CDR3 is TGTGCCAGCAGCTTAACTCCACAAGAGACCCAGTACTTC. The full variable domain, its missing parts supplied by reference TRBV11-2 and TRBJ2-5, is EAGVAQSPRYKIIEKRQSVAFWCNPISGHATLYWYQQILGQGPKLLIQFQNNGVVDDSQLPKDRFSAERLKGVDSTLKIQPAKLEDSAVYLCASSLTPQETQYFGPGTRLLVL.

This clone came up once. This CDR3 reads CASSKGHSLLGWAIYF. In nucleotides, the CDR3 is TGTGCCAGCAGCAAAGGCCACAGCCTCTTAGGTTGGGCCATATATTTT. The chain has TRBV21-1 and TRBJ1-3; the DNA was not compared with TRBD1, the D call given in the table. TRBV21-1 is marked as a pseudogene. The CDR3 has 16 amino acids.

The chain employs TRBV15 and TRBJ1-1, with D perhaps TRBD1 (6 bases). Germline V gives CDR1 LNHNV, CDR2 YYDKDF (reference sequence). V was trimmed by 0 bases and J by 2 bases, leaving 19 bases between them. CDR3 length equals 18 residues. CDR3 coding DNA: TGTGCCACCAGCAGAGATCCCAGAATATTACAGGGCAACACTGAAGCTTTCTTT. Translation gives CATSRDPRILQGNTEAFF.

The chain carries TRBV18 and TRBJ2-5; D tentatively reads TRBD1 or TRBD2 (5 bases each). CDR1 is KGHSH and CDR2 is LQKENI in the germline V gene. V lost 1 base and J lost 2, with 17 bases in between. CDR3 length: 17 amino acids. CDR3 sequence (DNA): TGTGCCAGCTCACCACGGGCCTTCGGGACCGGACAAGAGACCCAGTACTTC. Its protein product is CASSPRAFGTGQETQYF.

The CDR3 sequence is CASSTTVYEQYF. CDR3 DNA sequence: TGTGCCAGCAGCACCACGGTGTACGAGCAGTACTTC. This chain connects TRBV7-2 to TRBJ2-7; no definite D call. Germline V gene data show CDR1 as SGHTA and CDR2 as FQGNSA. The CDR3 contains 12 residues. Trimming cost V 5 bases and J 4 bases, with 9 bases left between them.

This clone was counted a few times. This chain connects TRBV19 to TRBJ1-4, with 9 bases lining up with TRBD1. This CDR3 contains 16 residues. The germline V gene encodes CDR1 LNHDA and CDR2 SQIVND (reference sequence). J lost 3 bases, V lost 5 bases, and 7 bases had no gene match. The CDR3 nucleotides are TGTGCCAGTAGTCCCAGGACAGGGGACCCTAATGAAAAACTGTTTTTT. This gives the protein CASSPRTGDPNEKLFF.

This chain connects TRBV29-1 to TRBJ2-3; 11 bases agree with TRBD2. Germline V CDR1 and CDR2: SQVTM, ANQGSEA. The CDR3 has 15 residues. The J segment lost 0 bases and the V segment lost 7 bases, leaving 6 bases of the junction unmatched. As DNA, the CDR3 is TGCAGCGCAAGGGGGACTAGCGGTAGCACAGATACGCAGTATTTT. It translates to CSARGTSGSTDTQYF.

The table lists this clone with a few counts. The chain joins TRBV5-6 to TRBJ1-2; D is unclear. Per the germline V gene, CDR1 is SGHDT and CDR2 is YYEEEE. V was cut by 0 bases and J by 1 base, with 7 bases left in between. The CDR3 sequence is 14 residues long. CDR3 in DNA: TGTGCCAGCAGCTTGGCCAGGTTTAACTATGGCTACACCTTC. This translates into CASSLARFNYGYTF.

The chain employs TRBV6-4 and TRBJ2-1; 7 nucleotides match TRBD2. The ends lost 3 bases at V and 0 bases at J; junction bases unmatched: 2. The CDR3 consists of 15 residues. The germline V gene has CDR1 MRHNA and CDR2 SNTAGT. CDR3 in amino acids: CASSEWGGSYNEQFF. The CDR3 DNA is TGTGCCAGCAGTGAGTGGGGGGGCTCCTACAATGAGCAGTTCTTC.

This chain connects TRBV28 to TRBJ1-4, with D unclear. There are 15 residues in the CDR3. Germline CDR1 reads MDHEN; CDR2 reads SYDVKM. V lost 7 bases to trimming and J lost 0 bases, with 12 bases between them. The CDR3 bases are TGTGCCAGCACCTCGCTGGGCTCAACTAATGAAAAACTGTTTTTT. Translated, it gives CASTSLGSTNEKLFF.

This clone has only a few counts. This chain links TRBV4-1 with TRBJ2-7, with D possibly being TRBD1 or TRBD2 (5 bases each). This CDR3 contains 13 residues. The V end lost 1 base, the J end lost 2 bases, and 6 bases lay between the germline ends. Germline V gene data show CDR1 as MGHRA and CDR2 as YSYEKL. As DNA, the CDR3 is TGCGCCAGCAGCCAAGGGGGGACCTACGAGCAGTACTTC. Its protein is CASSQGGTYEQYF.

By its share, this clone is large. CDR3 bases: TGCAGCGTAGGTACAGGGGGCTACACTGAAGCTTTCTTT. Encoded protein: CSVGTGGYTEAFF. The chain employs TRBV29-1 and TRBJ1-1, with 9 positions matching TRBD1. The V segment lost 6 bases and the J segment 3 bases; nucleotides outside the gene matches: 5. The CDR3 is 13 amino acids. Germline-derived CDR1 and CDR2 are SQVTM and ANQGSEA.

The chain recombines TRBV11-3 with TRBJ1-5, with D possibly matching TRBD1 (5 bases). The ends were cut back, 1 base at V and 7 bases at J, with 14 bases in the middle. Looked up from germline, CDR1 is SGHNT and CDR2 is YENEEA. This CDR3 is built from 15 residues. CDR3 in amino acids: CASSLAAGAGQPQHF. The CDR3 DNA follows: TGTGCCAGCAGCTTAGCGGCCGGGGCCGGCCAGCCCCAGCATTTT. The full variable domain, completed using reference TRBV11-3 and TRBJ1-5, is EAGVVQSPRYKIIEKKQPVAFWCNPISGHNTLYWYLQNLGQGPELLIRYENEEAVDDSQLPKDRFSAERLKGVDSTLKIQPAELGDSAVYLCASSLAAGAGQPQHFGDGTRLSIL.

This clone is classed as medium-sized. V usage is TRBV9 and J usage is TRBJ2-3; 7 nucleotides agree with TRBD2. The V gene's germline CDR1 is SGDLS and CDR2 YYNGEE. CDR3 length: 14 amino acids. V was clipped by 4 bases and J by 5 bases; unmatched bases: 7. CDR3 loop: CASSLSGKLDTQYF. CDR3 sequence (DNA): TGTGCCAGCAGCCTAAGCGGGAAGCTAGATACGCAGTATTTT.

This clone was found a few times. The chain combines TRBV19 with TRBJ2-7; 9 bases match TRBD2. Germline V gene lookup returns CDR1 LNHDA and CDR2 SQIVND (reference sequence). This CDR3 contains 15 residues. V was pared by 3 bases and J by 3 bases, with 6 bases of the junction left unmatched. DNA for the CDR3: TGTGCCAGTAGTATTTCGGCTAGCGGGAACTACGAGCAGTACTTC. Amino acids: CASSISASGNYEQYF.

The genes are TRBV6-1 and TRBJ1-1; D perhaps matches TRBD1 (5 bases). The germline V gene encodes CDR1 MNHNS and CDR2 SASEGT. This CDR3 is 14 amino acids long. V lost 6 bases and J lost 1, with 12 bases in between. DNA of the CDR3: TGTGCCAGCAGGTCGGGACTCGGGAACACTGAAGCTTTCTTT. Protein sequence: CASRSGLGNTEAFF.

V usage is TRBV19 and J usage is TRBJ2-7, with 13 bases fitting TRBD2. Germline V gene sequence: CDR1 LNHDA, CDR2 SQIVND (reference sequence). This CDR3 comprises 16 residues. V shed 5 bases and J 5 bases; nucleotides not matched to a gene: 9. CDR3 sequence reads: CASSSSGTSGNDEQYF. The CDR3 DNA reads as TGTGCCAGTAGTTCTTCCGGGACTAGCGGGAACGACGAGCAGTACTTC. The full variable domain, with the rest looked up from reference TRBV19 and TRBJ2-7, is DGGITQSPKYLFRKEGQNVTLSCEQNLNHDAMYWYRQDPGQGLRLIYYSQIVNDFQKGDIAEGYSVSREKKESFPLTVTSAQKNPTAFYLCASSSSGTSGNDEQYFGPGTRLTVT.

This chain's CDR3 is CASSEGSSAYSRTYRDYEQYF. The CDR3, as DNA: TGTGCCAGCAGTGAGGGCTCCTCAGCTTACTCGCGTACCTACAGAGACTACGAGCAGTACTTC. The V gene is TRBV7-8, the J gene TRBJ2-7; D is possibly TRBD2 (5 bases). The CDR3 has 21 amino acids. Trimming shortened V by 6 bases and J by 3 bases, and 36 bases separated the two germline ends. Germline-derived CDR1 and CDR2 are SGHVS and FQNEAQ.

The sample holds a few counts of this clone. The chain couples TRBV10-3 to TRBJ2-7, with D perhaps matching TRBD1 (5 bases). Germline V gene lookup returns CDR1 ENHRY and CDR2 SYGVKD. The CDR3 totals 12 residues. V was trimmed by 7 bases and J by 3 bases, leaving 10 bases between them. The CDR3 here is CAIMNRNYEQYF. The CDR3 DNA sequence: TGTGCCATCATGAACAGGAACTACGAGCAGTACTTC.

This sequence joins TRBV5-5 and TRBJ2-3; D could derive from TRBD1 or TRBD2 (5 bases each). The CDR3 runs 14 residues. The V gene lost 2 bases and the J gene lost 3 bases, with 10 bases spanning the gap. Germline CDR1 SGHKS, CDR2 YYEKEE (reference sequence). The CDR3 loop is CASSFGGVTDTQYF. CDR3 DNA sequence: TGTGCCAGCAGCTTTGGGGGAGTGACAGATACGCAGTATTTT.

This chain links TRBV28 with TRBJ2-7; D ambiguous. CDR3 length: 13 residues. Trimming shortened V by 3 bases and J by 0 bases, and 6 bases separated the two germline ends. Germline-derived CDR1 and CDR2 are MDHEN and SYDVKM. The CDR3 loop is CASSLVSSYEQYF. Written as DNA, the CDR3 is TGTGCCAGCAGTTTGGTTAGCTCCTACGAGCAGTACTTC.

The sample holds a few counts of this clone. The chain joins TRBV6-5 to TRBJ1-1, with D perhaps TRBD1 (5 bases). Trimming took 5 bases from V and 3 from J, leaving 16 bases between them. The CDR3 loop spans 15 amino acids. CDR1 is MNHEY and CDR2 is SVGAGI in the germline V gene. The CDR3 reads CASSIRRVGHTEAFF. The CDR3 bases are TGTGCCAGCAGTATCCGCAGGGTCGGGCACACTGAAGCTTTCTTT.

The V gene is TRBV27, the J gene TRBJ1-1, with unresolved D. This CDR3 has 15 amino acids. Germline CDR1 MNHEY, CDR2 SMNVEV (reference sequence). The V gene lost 3 bases and the J gene lost 1 base, with 12 bases spanning the gap. CDR3 sequence reads: CASSFTGIQNTEAFF. The CDR3 DNA sequence: TGTGCCAGCAGTTTTACGGGGATCCAGAACACTGAAGCTTTCTTT.